This T cell receptor (beta chain) was obtained from a study of metastatic and nonmetastatic thyroid tumors. Study-level background: Samples came from malignant and benign thyroid patients, and repertoires were compared across blood and tumor or nodule tissue. General observations from the study: It was reported that TCR beta diversity was significantly higher in malignant thyroid tumors than benign nodules, in blood and tumor.

The germline gives CDR1 SGHTA, CDR2 FQGNSA. The ends lost 7 bases at V and 6 bases at J; junction bases unmatched: 0. There are 12 residues in the CDR3. Every patient underwent thyroid surgery untreated. For this clone: What it binds is not known.

Authors' methods: A classifier for distant metastasis in papillary thyroid cancer was constructed using CDR3 differences observed across clinicopathological groups. TCRdb re-called the PCR reads via MiXCR. For this entry, the V and J calls and clone size follow TCRdb and not the study's own pipeline. The sample lists fewer than 8,000 clones, around 20% occurring once. The TCR was taken from a female donor with papillary thyroid cancer or a benign thyroid nodule (not recorded which). Some clones in this sample may be carry-over from other donors' samples. Sequencing used adjacent normal tissue. The genes are TRBV7-2 and TRBJ2-2; 9 nucleotides agree with TRBD2. CDR3 sequence (DNA): TGTGCCAGCAAGCGGGAGGCCGGGGAGCTGTTTTTT. Amino acid sequence: CASKREAGELFF.